The 19 T cell receptor beta chains below all came from one sample that was sequenced in a study of blood T cells in healthy people across ages. Next came a second PCR, run for about 6 to 12 cycles, which used a sample-barcoded 5' primer along with a J-beta primer mix. TCRdb reanalysed the 5' RACE reads using MiXCR and keeps one entry per CDR3 protein. The sample comprises under 800,000 distinct CDR3 sequences, more than 40% of which are singletons, and 20% to 25% rests with the top ten. Sequencing was carried out using blood. The origin of the receptors is an older woman in good health.

V usage is TRBV12-3 or TRBV12-4 and J usage is TRBJ2-4; 7 bases fit TRBD2. The last part of the DNA fits TRBJ2-7 better; the J call may be wrong. This CDR3 is 14 amino acids long. The CDR3 region has the DNA TGTGCCAGCAGCGGACTAGAGCGGCCCTACGAGCAGTACTTC. This encodes CASSGLERPYEQYF.

About this clonotype: At one boundary the junction diverges from the germline segment, which might be a read error. The chain links TRBV7-9 to TRBJ1-2; 7 bases align to TRBD1. Germline CDR1 SEHNR, CDR2 FQNEAQ (reference sequence). The CDR3 extends over 14 amino acids. The CDR3 DNA is TGTGCCAGCAGCGCGCGGGACAGTAACTATGGCCACACCTTC. Its protein is CASSARDSNYGHTF.

This clonotype was counted ten times or more. The chain recombines TRBV10-3 with TRBJ2-5; D is perhaps TRBD1 or TRBD2 (7 bases each). The germline V gene has CDR1 ENHRY and CDR2 SYGVKD. The V gene lost 8 bases and the J gene lost 0 bases, with 16 bases spanning the gap. The CDR3 runs 15 residues. CDR3 amino acids: CAIGGAGGYQETQYF. The CDR3 DNA follows: TGTGCCATCGGGGGGGCAGGGGGTTACCAAGAGACCCAGTACTTC.

The V gene is TRBV12-3 or TRBV12-4, the J gene TRBJ2-1; 7 bases fit TRBD1. This CDR3 has 13 residues. Germline trimming cut 3 bases from V and 9 bases from J; bases unmatched to any gene: 5. The chain's CDR3 is CASSFMSGGEQFF. CDR3 DNA: TGTGCCAGCAGTTTTATGTCAGGGGGTGAGCAGTTCTTC.

The rearrangement links TRBV2 to TRBJ2-1; 12 bases align to TRBD2. Trimming at V came to 5 bases and at J to 7 bases, leaving 6 bases not matched to a gene. This CDR3 has 15 amino acids. From germline, CDR1 is SNHLY and CDR2 FYNNEI. The CDR3 is CASSSTSGRLNEQFF. CDR3 in DNA: TGTGCCAGCAGTTCGACTAGCGGGAGACTGAATGAGCAGTTCTTC.

The chain uses TRBV7-2 and TRBJ2-3; no reliable D call. In germline, CDR1 is SGHTA, CDR2 FQGNSA. This CDR3 is 15 amino acids long. V lost 1 base and J lost 2, with 10 bases in between. The CDR3: CASSLVAAATDTQYF. In DNA, the CDR3 is TGTGCCAGCAGCTTAGTTGCTGCCGCCACAGATACGCAGTATTTT.

V is TRBV6-5 and J is TRBJ2-3; 7 nucleotides agree with TRBD1. The germline V gene encodes CDR1 MNHEY and CDR2 SVGAGI. This CDR3 comprises 16 residues. Trimming removed 2 bases from V and 2 bases from J; junction bases left unmatched: 7. CDR3 bases: TGTGCCAGCAGTTACGGATCAGGGGGTATCACAGATACGCAGTATTTT. This sequence encodes CASSYGSGGITDTQYF.

The genes are TRBV4-3 and TRBJ2-3, with TRBD2 matching 11 bases. This CDR3 has 18 residues. Germline CDR1 and CDR2: LGHNA and YSLEER. With 0 bases clipped from V and 3 bases from J, the junction kept 8 bases outside the gene matches. This CDR3 is CASSQDPTSGSSTDTQYF. The CDR3 DNA sequence: TGCGCCAGCAGCCAAGATCCCACTAGCGGGAGCTCGACAGATACGCAGTATTTT.

In this sample, this clonotype turned up a few times. The chain links TRBV20-1 to TRBJ1-5; D uncertain. Per germline, CDR1 DFQATT and CDR2 SNEGSKA (reference sequence). CDR3 size: 15 residues. V gave up 1 base and J gave up 0 bases, with 10 bases separating them. DNA for the CDR3: TGCAGTGCTAGAGTGGCATTGGGTAGCAATCAGCCCCAGCATTTT. Amino acids: CSARVALGSNQPQHF.

This clonotype was counted between two and nine times. Here the CDR3 reads CASEYGSGDLFTDTQYF. CDR3 nucleotide sequence: TGTGCCAGTGAGTACGGTAGCGGGGACCTATTCACAGATACGCAGTATTTT. This chain connects TRBV3-1 to TRBJ2-3, with TRBD2 identical over 8 bases. Germline V gene sequence: CDR1 LGHDT, CDR2 YNNKEL (reference sequence). With 9 bases clipped from V and 2 bases from J, the junction kept 16 bases outside the gene matches. This CDR3 has 17 residues.

This clonotype was counted many times. The V and J genes are TRBV3-1 and TRBJ1-2; tentatively, D is TRBD1 (6 bases). From germline, CDR1 is LGHDT and CDR2 YNNKEL (reference sequence). The germline V and J ends were trimmed by 5 bases and 3 bases, with 13 bases remaining between them. The CDR3 totals 14 residues. This chain's CDR3 is CASSTRQADYGYTF. CDR3 in DNA: TGTGCCAGCAGCACCCGACAGGCGGACTATGGCTACACCTTC.

This rearrangement joins TRBV4-2 to TRBJ2-1; 7 bases are a match to TRBD2. Germline lookup yields CDR1 LGHNA and CDR2 YNFKEQ. V lost 1 base and J lost 4; bases outside the gene matches: 4. This CDR3 is built from 15 residues. The CDR3 here is CASSQGLATYNEQFF. In DNA, the CDR3 is TGTGCCAGCAGCCAAGGACTAGCTACGTACAATGAGCAGTTCTTC.

This clonotype occurred once. The rearrangement uses TRBV12-3 or TRBV12-4 and TRBJ2-1; D may be TRBD2 (6 bases). Between the trimmed V and J ends, which lost 8 bases and 13 bases, there was a span of 21 bases. The CDR3 is 13 amino acids. CDR3 sequence: CASCPGGSKTQFF. The CDR3 DNA follows: TGTGCCAGCTGCCCCGGGGGTTCGAAGACCCAGTTCTTC.

This chain connects TRBV5-1 to TRBJ2-5, with D possibly being TRBD2 (6 bases). The germline V and J ends were trimmed by 4 bases and 5 bases, with 18 bases remaining between them. The CDR3 loop spans 15 amino acids. CDR1 and CDR2 (germline): SGHRS, YFSETQ. For the CDR3, the DNA is TGCGCCAGCAGCCCGAGTACCGGGAGAGGGGAGACCCAGTACTTC. Amino acid sequence: CASSPSTGRGETQYF.

This chain joins TRBV6-6 and TRBJ2-1; 7 bases match TRBD2. This CDR3 has 16 residues. Unmatched junction bases numbered 15, after V lost 6 bases and J lost 7 bases. The germline V gene encodes CDR1 MNHNY and CDR2 SVGAGI (reference sequence). CDR3 nucleotide sequence: TGTGCCAGCAGCCCCGCCGGGCCAGCGGGGTCAAATGAGCAGTTCTTC. It codes for CASSPAGPAGSNEQFF.

The V call is TRBV12-3 or TRBV12-4, the J call TRBJ1-5; D remains ambiguous. The V end lost 7 bases, the J end lost 1 base, and 11 bases lay between the germline ends. This CDR3 contains 14 residues. This chain's CDR3 is CASTIWESNQPQHF. The CDR3 nucleotides are TGTGCCAGCACCATATGGGAGAGCAATCAGCCCCAGCATTTT.

This clonotype was counted only a few times. DNA for the CDR3: TGTGCCAGCAGTTTGGGCCGGAACGAGCAGTACTTC. Its protein product is CASSLGRNEQYF. The chain is built from TRBV12-3 or TRBV12-4 and TRBJ2-7; D gene uncertain. The CDR3 has 12 residues. Trimming cost V 3 bases and J 5 bases, with 8 bases left between them.

On this clonotype itself: A clone one base away is much larger, so this may be a read error. J is TRBJ2-5 and V is TRBV4-2; no firm D call. CDR3 length: 14 amino acids. Germline CDR1 is LGHNA and CDR2 is YNFKEQ. The CDR3, as DNA: TGTGCCAGCAGCCTTAACCTGTACCAAGAGGCCCAGTACTTC. It translates to CASSLNLYQEAQYF.

The chain uses TRBV6-5 and TRBJ2-5; the D is unclear. The V gene lost 8 bases and the J gene lost 4 bases, with 17 bases spanning the gap. The CDR3 totals 14 residues. Germline-derived CDR1 and CDR2 are MNHEY and SVGAGI. The CDR3 region has the DNA TGTGCCAGCCGTGGGCGCCGAGTAACAGAGACCCAGTACTTC. The encoded protein is CASRGRRVTETQYF.